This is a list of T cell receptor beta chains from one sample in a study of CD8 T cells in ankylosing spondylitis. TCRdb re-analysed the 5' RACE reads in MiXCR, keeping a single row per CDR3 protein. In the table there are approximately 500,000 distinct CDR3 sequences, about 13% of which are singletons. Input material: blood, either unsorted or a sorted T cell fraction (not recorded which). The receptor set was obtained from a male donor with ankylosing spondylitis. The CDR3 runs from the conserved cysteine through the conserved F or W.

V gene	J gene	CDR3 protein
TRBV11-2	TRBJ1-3	CASSLGAPGNTIYF
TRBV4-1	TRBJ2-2	CASSPLRNTGELFF
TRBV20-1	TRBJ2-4	CSARNQREWYF
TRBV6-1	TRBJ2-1	CASSELTSYNEQFF
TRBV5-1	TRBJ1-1	CASSLERGGAFIEAFF
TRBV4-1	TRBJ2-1	CASSLLTSGEAYNEQFF
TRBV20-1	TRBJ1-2	CSARLTAYSNYGYTF
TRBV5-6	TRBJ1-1	CASSEQGLGNTEAFF
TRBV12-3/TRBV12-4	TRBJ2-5	CASSLWEGGETQYF
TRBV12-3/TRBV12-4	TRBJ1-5	CASSRRGTENQPQHF